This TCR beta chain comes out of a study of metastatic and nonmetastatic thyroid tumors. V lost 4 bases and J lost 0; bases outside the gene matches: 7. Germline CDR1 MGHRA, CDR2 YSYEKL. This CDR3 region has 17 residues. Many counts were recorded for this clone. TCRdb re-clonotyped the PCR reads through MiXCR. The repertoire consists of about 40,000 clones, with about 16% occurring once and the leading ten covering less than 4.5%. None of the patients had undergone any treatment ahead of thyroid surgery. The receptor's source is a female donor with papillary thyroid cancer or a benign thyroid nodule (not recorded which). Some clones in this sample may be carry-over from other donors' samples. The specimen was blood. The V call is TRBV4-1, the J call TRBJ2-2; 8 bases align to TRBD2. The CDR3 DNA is TGCGCCAGCAGCCCCTTCGGGGGGGCTGCGAACACCGGGGAGCTGTTTTTT. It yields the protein CASSPFGGAANTGELFF.